A single sample gave rise to the 25 T cell receptor beta chains below, sequenced in a study of Ad26.COV2.S vaccination and SARS-CoV-2 variants. The repertoire was sequenced with immunoSEQ multiplex PCR; TCRdb's copy has only in-frame clones and lacks some. The repertoire holds about 400,000 clones, with 75% to 90% as singletons. Stated treatment: some 20 received Ad26.COV2.S at low or high dose, single or two shots; five or six received placebo; per-sample allocation not given. On day 63 after the first injection, vaccine and placebo recipients gave samples. Sample: peripheral blood, taken in a trial of Ad26.COV2.S vaccine versus placebo. The source of these receptors is a person between 18 and 59 years old who received the Ad26.COV2.S COVID-19 vaccine or a placebo.

Only a few counts were recorded for this clone. The chain employs TRBV5-1 and TRBJ2-3; 10 bases match TRBD1. From germline, CDR1 is SGHRS and CDR2 YFSETQ. The trim removed 3 bases at V and 3 bases at J, leaving 13 bases unmatched. The CDR3 covers 18 residues. The CDR3 is CASSSETGGAGYTDTQYF. CDR3 in DNA: TGCGCCAGCAGCTCAGAGACAGGGGGCGCGGGGTATACAGATACGCAGTATTTT.

CDR3 in DNA: TGTGCCAGCTCACCCAACAGATACAATGAGCAGTTCTTC. Translating gives CASSPNRYNEQFF. V is TRBV18 and J is TRBJ2-1, with unresolved D. The germline V gene encodes CDR1 KGHSH and CDR2 LQKENI. Between the trimmed V and J ends, which lost 3 bases and 4 bases, there was a span of 7 bases. The CDR3 sequence is 13 residues long.

V usage is TRBV25-1 and J usage is TRBJ2-5; the D gene is possibly TRBD1 (6 bases). CDR1 is MGHDK, CDR2 SYGVNS, per germline. V lost 7 bases and J 2 bases, leaving 14 bases between the germline ends. The CDR3 is 14 residues long. The CDR3 sequence: CASTISQGQETQYF. CDR3 DNA sequence: TGTGCCAGCACCATAAGTCAGGGGCAAGAGACCCAGTACTTC.

The V call is TRBV2, the J call TRBJ2-1, with TRBD1 matching over 7 bases. Germline CDR1 reads SNHLY; CDR2 reads FYNNEI. There are 13 residues in the CDR3. V trimming: 6 bases; J trimming: 9 bases; junction bases outside the gene matches: 8. CDR3 sequence reads: CASRPTGPGEQFF. The CDR3 coding sequence is TGTGCCAGCAGACCGACAGGGCCGGGTGAGCAGTTCTTC.

The genes are TRBV19 and TRBJ1-5; D may be TRBD1 (5 bases). The CDR3 sequence is 16 residues long. The germline V gene has CDR1 LNHDA and CDR2 SQIVND (reference sequence). Trimming took 2 bases from V and 5 from J, leaving 16 bases between them. In DNA form, the CDR3 reads TGTGCCAGTAGTATACTCCGAGGGGCCACCGATCAGCCCCAGCATTTT. Its protein is CASSILRGATDQPQHF. The full variable domain, in which reference TRBV19 and TRBJ1-5 provide the parts outside the CDR3, is DGGITQSPKYLFRKEGQNVTLSCEQNLNHDAMYWYRQDPGQGLRLIYYSQIVNDFQKGDIAEGYSVSREKKESFPLTVTSAQKNPTAFYLCASSILRGATDQPQHFGDGTRLSIL.

This chain links TRBV6-5 with TRBJ1-1; D gene ambiguous. Trimming removed 7 bases from V and 4 bases from J, with 13 bases in between. Looked up from germline, CDR1 is MNHEY and CDR2 is SVGAGI. The CDR3 length is 13 residues. For the CDR3, the DNA is TGTGCCAGCAACCAGAGAAGAGCCACTGAAGCTTTCTTT. Encoded protein: CASNQRRATEAFF.

The chain employs TRBV27 and TRBJ2-1; D perhaps matches TRBD2 (6 bases). The CDR3 is 17 residues long. Germline-derived CDR1 and CDR2 are MNHEY and SMNVEV (reference sequence). The V gene lost 6 bases and the J gene lost 5 bases, with 23 bases spanning the gap. CDR3 protein: CASSSILSGPQDNEQFF. DNA for the CDR3: TGTGCCAGCAGCTCCATTCTTAGCGGACCTCAGGACAATGAGCAGTTCTTC.

The chain recombines TRBV5-1 with TRBJ2-7, with 8 bases that match TRBD1. V gave up 0 bases and J gave up 8 bases; unmatched junction bases: 10. The CDR3 runs to 15 residues. Germline CDR1 reads SGHRS; CDR2 reads YFSETQ. CDR3 DNA sequence: TGCGCCAGCAGCTTGGCCCTGGACAGGGCAGGGAAGCAGTACTTC. Encoded protein: CASSLALDRAGKQYF.

The chain employs TRBV30 and TRBJ2-7; tentative D call: TRBD2 (7 bases). CDR3 size: 12 residues. V gave up 8 bases and J gave up 9 bases, with 20 bases separating them. CDR1 and CDR2 from the germline V gene are GTSNPN and SVGIG (reference sequence). CDR3 bases: TGTGCCCTACGCCTGGGGGGGCCGGGGCAGTACTTC. This gives the protein CALRLGGPGQYF.

The V and J genes are TRBV5-1 and TRBJ2-1; 9 bases match TRBD1. Trimming cost V 2 bases and J 3 bases; bases outside gene matches: 9. This CDR3 spans 17 amino acids. The germline V gene has CDR1 SGHRS and CDR2 YFSETQ. In nucleotides, the CDR3 is TGCGCCAGCAGCTTTGGGGACCTGACAGGGGGCTACAATGAGCAGTTCTTC. Translation gives CASSFGDLTGGYNEQFF.

The chain employs TRBV5-6 and TRBJ1-1; D may be TRBD1 (5 bases). The CDR3 consists of 15 residues. Germline loops: CDR1 SGHDT, CDR2 YYEEEE. Between the trimmed V and J ends, which lost 1 base and 0 bases, there was a span of 10 bases. The CDR3 protein is CASSLWEGLNTEAFF. CDR3 sequence (DNA): TGTGCCAGCAGCTTGTGGGAGGGGCTGAACACTGAAGCTTTCTTT.

This clone was counted between two and nine times. The V gene is TRBV4-2, the J gene TRBJ1-6, with 8 positions matching TRBD1. J was trimmed by 9 bases and V by 3 bases; bases with no gene match: 13. Germline V CDR1 and CDR2: LGHNA, YNFKEQ. This CDR3 has 17 residues. The CDR3 nucleotides read TGTGCCAGCAGCCACAAAGGGGGACAGGCCGAGAGTTCACCCCTCCACTTT. Its protein product is CASSHKGGQAESSPLHF.

V usage is TRBV4-1 and J usage is TRBJ2-7; D possibly uses TRBD1 or TRBD2 (5 bases each). Trimming removed 2 bases at V and 6 bases at J, with 20 bases between. The CDR3 spans 16 residues. Looked up from germline, CDR1 is MGHRA and CDR2 is YSYEKL. The CDR3 region has the DNA TGCGCCAGCAGCCAACCCACTAGGGGCCAGTCTGGCGAGCAGTACTTC. As protein: CASSQPTRGQSGEQYF.

The CDR3 coding sequence is TGTGCCACCAGCAGAGTGACTAGCGGGGGAGCAGATACGCAGTATTTT. It codes for CATSRVTSGGADTQYF. The chain couples TRBV15 to TRBJ2-3; TRBD2 aligns across 12 bases. This CDR3 is 16 amino acids long. V shed 1 base and J 4 bases; nucleotides not matched to a gene: 3. Germline CDR1 is LNHNV and CDR2 is YYDKDF (reference sequence).

The chain is built from TRBV27 and TRBJ1-1; D ambiguous. Germline assignment: CDR1 MNHEY and CDR2 SMNVEV (reference sequence). This CDR3 is built from 12 residues. V was cut by 6 bases and J by 8 bases, with 13 bases left in between. CDR3 region: CASRDRKSEAFF. CDR3 DNA sequence: TGTGCCAGCAGAGATCGAAAGTCGGAAGCTTTCTTT.

The J gene is TRBJ1-1, the V gene TRBV10-2; 7 bases agree with TRBD1. This CDR3 has 11 amino acids. CDR1 and CDR2 (germline): WSHSY, SAAADI. V was clipped by 4 bases and J by 9 bases; unmatched bases: 2. CDR3 sequence: CASSVGQKAFF. In DNA, the CDR3 is TGCGCCAGCAGTGTGGGACAGAAAGCTTTCTTT.

The chain joins TRBV6-2 or TRBV6-3 to TRBJ2-3; 16 bases match TRBD2. The CDR3 has 17 residues. Germline V gene data show CDR1 as MNHEY and CDR2 as SVGEGT. Germline trimming cut 6 bases from V and 3 bases from J; bases unmatched to any gene: 6. The CDR3 coding sequence is TGTGCCAGCAGCGGGACTAGCGGGGGGGTATGGACAGATACGCAGTATTTT. This codes for CASSGTSGGVWTDTQYF.

The rearrangement joins TRBV2 to TRBJ1-1; D is ambiguous. The CDR3 length is 15 residues. CDR1 is SNHLY and CDR2 is FYNNEI in the germline V gene. Trimming took off 5 bases at V and 1 base at J, with 14 bases between the two ends. The CDR3 DNA is TGTGCCAGCAGTCCGCAGAGCGGCACGAACACTGAAGCTTTCTTT. Protein sequence: CASSPQSGTNTEAFF.

The J gene is TRBJ2-7, the V gene TRBV4-3; either TRBD1 or TRBD2 may fit D (5 bases each). Germline V gives CDR1 LGHNA, CDR2 YSLEER. V was pared by 0 bases and J by 3 bases, with 12 bases between. The CDR3 contains 15 residues. CDR3 amino acids: CASSQDPGRYYEQYF. The CDR3 DNA sequence: TGCGCCAGCAGCCAAGATCCGGGACGCTACTACGAGCAGTACTTC.

The chain carries TRBV4-1 and TRBJ2-5; possible D gene TRBD1, 6 bases. The V end lost 3 bases, the J end lost 5 bases, and 19 bases lay between the germline ends. Germline loops: CDR1 MGHRA, CDR2 YSYEKL. CDR3 length: 16 residues. CDR3 nucleotide sequence: TGCGCCAGCAGCCAGACCGTGTCACAGGGAAGGGAGACCCAGTACTTC. Residues: CASSQTVSQGRETQYF.

This chain connects TRBV28 to TRBJ1-5; D uncertain. This CDR3 is 12 amino acids long. Trimming removed 4 bases from V and 7 bases from J, with 8 bases in between. Germline-derived CDR1 and CDR2 are MDHEN and SYDVKM. The CDR3: CASSSPEQPQHF. CDR3 DNA sequence: TGTGCCAGCAGTTCTCCAGAGCAGCCCCAGCATTTT.

V usage is TRBV7-9 and J usage is TRBJ2-1, with a weak D call TRBD2 (5 bases). Trimming stripped 5 bases from V and 14 bases from J, with 16 bases between. Germline CDR1 is SEHNR and CDR2 is FQNEAQ (reference sequence). CDR3 size: 12 residues. The CDR3 here is CASSLSGRPEFF. The DNA for the CDR3 is TGTGCCAGCAGCCTCTCGGGGAGACCTGAGTTCTTC.

As DNA, the CDR3 is TGTGCCAGCAGCTTGGCAGGGTGGGAGACCCAGTACTTC. Translated, it gives CASSLAGWETQYF. The chain couples TRBV5-4 to TRBJ2-5; maybe TRBD1 (5 bases). The CDR3 sequence is 13 residues long. Trimming removed 0 bases at V and 5 bases at J, with 8 bases between. The germline gives CDR1 SGHNT, CDR2 YYREEE (reference sequence).

The chain is built from TRBV20-1 and TRBJ2-1; weak D call: TRBD2 (6 bases). Germline CDR1 is DFQATT and CDR2 is SNEGSKA (reference sequence). V shed 3 bases and J shed 5 bases, with 23 bases lying between them. The CDR3 consists of 17 residues. The CDR3 nucleotides are TGCAGTGCTAGTACTATAATGACTAGACGGCGCCACAATGAGCAGTTCTTC. Translating it yields CSASTIMTRRRHNEQFF.

The rearrangement uses TRBV19 and TRBJ2-3; TRBD2 agrees at 13 bases. CDR1 LNHDA and CDR2 SQIVND come from the germline V gene (reference sequence). The CDR3 sequence is 19 residues long. V was clipped by 3 bases and J by 0 bases; unmatched bases: 9. The CDR3 loop is CASSILLAGGPDSTDTQYF. CDR3 nucleotide sequence: TGTGCCAGTAGTATCCTACTAGCGGGGGGGCCGGACAGCACAGATACGCAGTATTTT.